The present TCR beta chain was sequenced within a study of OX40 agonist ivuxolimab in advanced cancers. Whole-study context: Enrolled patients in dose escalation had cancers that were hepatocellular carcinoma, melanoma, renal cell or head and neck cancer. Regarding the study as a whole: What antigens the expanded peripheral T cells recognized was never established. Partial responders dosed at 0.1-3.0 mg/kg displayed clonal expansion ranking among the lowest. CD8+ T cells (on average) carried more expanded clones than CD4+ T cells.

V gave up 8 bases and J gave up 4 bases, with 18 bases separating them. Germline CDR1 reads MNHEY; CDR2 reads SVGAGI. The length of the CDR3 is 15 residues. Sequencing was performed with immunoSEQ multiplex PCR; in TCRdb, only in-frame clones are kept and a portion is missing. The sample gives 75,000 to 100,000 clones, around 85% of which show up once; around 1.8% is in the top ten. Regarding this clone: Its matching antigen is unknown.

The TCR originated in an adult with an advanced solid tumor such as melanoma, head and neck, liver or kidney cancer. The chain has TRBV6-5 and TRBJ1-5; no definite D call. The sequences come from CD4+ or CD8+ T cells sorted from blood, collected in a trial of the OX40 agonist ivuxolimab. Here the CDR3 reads CASGPFKGSNQPQHF. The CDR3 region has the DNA TGTGCCAGCGGCCCGTTCAAAGGATCAAATCAGCCCCAGCATTTT.